This TCR beta chain comes out of a study of CD8 T cells in Susac syndrome. 0.5 to 1 ug RNA was reverse transcribed with random hexamers. Amplification of TCR beta CDR3 by immunoSEQ multiplex PCR spanned 54 Vbeta and 13 Jbeta. TCRdb called the immunoSEQ multiplex PCR reads again in MiXCR, with one record for every CDR3 protein. The sample carries roughly 190,000 distinct CDR3 sequences, approximately 95% recorded once. The T cells that were sequenced for TCR beta were CD8+ and CD4+ cells from blood. As judged by recently defined diagnostic criteria, patients with Susac syndrome had definite or probable disease. CDR1 DFQATT and CDR2 SNEGSKA come from the germline V gene (reference sequence). This CDR3 contains 16 residues. V dropped 6 bases and J dropped 1; count of bases not matched to a gene: 10. In regard to this clonotype: Its antigen is currently unknown.

The study's findings and limits: Within total CD8+ repertoires, 15 to 20 Susac-specific public clones were found, and within CD8+ TEMRA repertoires, several.

This chain joins TRBV20-1 and TRBJ2-4; 9 bases line up with TRBD2. The receptor's source is a human donor with Susac syndrome. The sample was CD8+ T cells from PBMCs. The CDR3 DNA sequence: TGCAGTGCAACCCTAGCGGGAAAATCTGCCAAAAACATTCAGTACTTC. It specifies CSATLAGKSAKNIQYF.